The present T cell receptor (beta chain) was sequenced within a study of T cell repertoires in cytomegalovirus infection (dated 2019 in TCRdb). Study-level background: The HLA type of each donor mattered for the analysis, because public TCR beta signatures pointed to carriage of CMV infection along with the matching HLA type. The research as a whole found: The ex vivo response was dominated by HLA-C-restricted CMV-specific TCR beta clonotypes, which also provided the single most frequent clonotype in two of eight donors. Cumulative frequency of public TCR beta family members discriminated carriers of CMV infection plus the relevant HLA type in this cohort and an independent approximately 350-donor cohort.

The run used an Illumina HiSeq 1500. TCRdb reanalyzed the raw reads on its own, using fastp at Q25 for trimming and MiXCR for clone calling, and kept in-frame beta chains. Every CDR3 protein is listed once, alongside the most common genes and DNA of its rows. Within this sample are about 140,000 distinct CDR3 sequences, with about 6% of them counted one time only. Of the sample, over 15% is held by the ten largest clones. Based on the germline V gene, the CDR1 and CDR2 sequences are SGHTA and FQGTGA. Trimming removed 5 bases from V and 4 bases from J, leaving 17 bases between the germline ends. Including the terminal cysteine and phenylalanine, the CDR3 comprises 15 residues. Of the read, only the CDR3 DNA is kept; its 45 bases are in frame from base 1. This clonotype was seen repeatedly, ten times or more. The antigen this receptor binds is unknown. There are no base qualities to consult, and no much larger clone falls within one base.

The origin of this receptor is a human donor in good health (CMV status not recorded). Some clones in this sample may be carry-over from other donors' samples. Recombination connected TRBV7-3 to TRBJ1-2; matching of 5 bases hints at TRBD1 as the D gene. Sequencing was performed on PBMCs. The CDR3 here reads CASSPPGTGIYGYTF. The DNA sequence follows: TGTGCCAGCAGCCCACCAGGGACGGGGATCTATGGCTACACCTTC.